This TCR beta chain was documented in a study of OX40 agonist ivuxolimab in advanced cancers. Background on the study: A history of anti-PD-1, anti-PD-L1 or anti-CTLA-4 therapy was acceptable, and over 35% had some.

Note on this clone: Its antigen is not known.

Germline CDR1 and CDR2: SGDLS and YYNGEE. The CDR3 runs 18 residues. The V segment lost 3 bases and the J segment 8 bases; nucleotides outside the gene matches: 17. Findings of the study overall: At doses 0.1 to 3.0 mg/kg, CD4+ and CD8+ clones expanded. Researchers did not establish what antigens the expanded peripheral T cells target.

Libraries were prepared by immunoSEQ multiplex PCR; TCRdb keeps only in-frame clonotypes and omits some of them. The repertoire holds approximately 63,000 clones, with just over 85% as singletons. This receptor was taken from an adult with an advanced solid tumor such as melanoma, head and neck, liver or kidney cancer. The rearrangement links TRBV9 to TRBJ2-1; the match to TRBD2 covers 10 bases. The sample here was CD4+ or CD8+ T cells sorted from blood, taken in a trial of the OX40 agonist ivuxolimab. The CDR3 sequence: CASSALPQPGLALDEQFF. DNA for the CDR3: TGTGCCAGCAGCGCGCTTCCTCAGCCGGGACTAGCGTTGGATGAGCAGTTCTTC. The full variable domain, its missing parts supplied by reference TRBV9 and TRBJ2-1, is DSGVTQTPKHLITATGQRVTLRCSPRSGDLSVYWYQQSLDQGLQFLIQYYNGEERAKGNILERFSAQQFPDLHSELNLSSLELGDSALYFCASSALPQPGLALDEQFFGPGTRLTVL.